Listed here are 7 T cell receptor beta chains from one sample, sequenced in a study of OX40 agonist ivuxolimab in advanced cancers. Profiled with immunoSEQ multiplex PCR; TCRdb holds only in-frame clones, not every one. Of 55,000 to 70,000 clones listed, roughly nine tenths were seen once; the top ten hold roughly 1%. Sequences were derived from CD4+ or CD8+ T cells sorted from blood, sampled in a trial of the OX40 agonist ivuxolimab. The receptors derive from an adult with an advanced solid tumor such as melanoma, head and neck, liver or kidney cancer.

CDR3 amino acids: CASNSDRFSNQPQHF. Here the CDR3 DNA reads TGTGCCAGCAATAGCGACAGGTTTAGCAATCAGCCCCAGCATTTT. The chain links TRBV6-6 to TRBJ1-5, with D possibly TRBD1 on 6 matching bases. Trimming removed 7 bases from V and 0 bases from J, with 13 bases in between. The CDR3 length is 15 residues. Germline-derived CDR1 and CDR2 are MNHNY and SVGAGI (reference sequence).

J is TRBJ1-5 and V is TRBV4-1; TRBD1 might be the D (6 bases). Germline V gene data show CDR1 as MGHRA and CDR2 as YSYEKL. Trimming removed 3 bases from V and 1 base from J, with 13 bases in between. The CDR3 sequence is 16 residues long. The DNA for the CDR3 is TGCGCCAGCAGCCATAGGGGGACCCAAAGCAATCAGCCCCAGCATTTT. This codes for CASSHRGTQSNQPQHF.

In this sample, this clone turned up a few times. V is TRBV7-2 and J is TRBJ1-3; tentatively, D is TRBD1 (5 bases). The CDR3 runs to 16 residues. V lost 5 bases to trimming and J lost 0 bases, with 14 bases between them. Germline V gene data show CDR1 as SGHTA and CDR2 as FQGNSA. The CDR3 protein is CASSTAGTASGNTIYF. CDR3 in DNA: TGTGCCAGCAGCACGGCAGGGACGGCCTCTGGAAACACCATATATTTT.

This chain uses TRBV6-6 with TRBJ1-6; D is uncertain. The V and J ends lost 5 bases and 8 bases respectively, with 7 bases between them. CDR3 length equals 12 residues. Germline CDR1 and CDR2: MNHNY and SVGAGI (reference sequence). DNA of the CDR3: TGTGCCAGCAGTCCGGGCGATTCACCCCTCCACTTT. Protein product: CASSPGDSPLHF.

For this clone: At one end, the junction sequence differs from germline, possibly due to a read error. The genes are TRBV7-7 and TRBJ2-5; D possibly corresponds to TRBD1 (6 bases). Per the germline V gene, CDR1 is SSHAT and CDR2 is FNYEAQ (reference sequence). The CDR3 is 15 residues long. This CDR3 is CASSLEGGRGETQYF. The CDR3 region has the DNA TGTGCTAGCAGCTTAGAAGGGGGACGTGGGGAGACCCAGTACTTC.

The chain joins TRBV2 to TRBJ2-6, with D hard to call. The germline gives CDR1 SNHLY, CDR2 FYNNEI. Trimming shortened V by 9 bases and J by 0 bases, and 9 bases separated the two germline ends. The CDR3 length is 14 residues. The CDR3 is CASFKDSGANVLTF. The CDR3 coding sequence is TGTGCCAGTTTCAAGGACTCTGGGGCCAACGTCCTGACTTTC.

The chain is built from TRBV7-9 and TRBJ2-2, with unresolved D. The CDR3 loop spans 15 amino acids. Between the trimmed V and J ends, which lost 4 bases and 4 bases, there was a span of 13 bases. Germline assignment: CDR1 SEHNR and CDR2 FQNEAQ (reference sequence). CDR3 coding DNA: TGTGCCAGCAGCTACCTCTCCAGGAGCACCGGGGAGCTGTTTTTT. Its protein product is CASSYLSRSTGELFF. Full variable domain (remainder filled in from reference TRBV7-9 and TRBJ2-2): DTGVSQNPRHKITKRGQNVTFRCDPISEHNRLYWYRQTLGQGPEFLTYFQNEAQLEKSRLLSDRFSAERPKGSFSTLEIQRTEQGDSAMYLCASSYLSRSTGELFFGEGSRLTVL.